The 29 T cell receptor beta chains given below trace back to one sample, sequenced in a study of blood T cells in healthy people across ages. PCR was performed a second time for about 7 to 11 cycles using a sample-barcoded 5' primer and a J-beta primer mix. MiXCR, run by TCRdb on the 5' RACE reads, gives a single entry per CDR3 protein. Of around 1,000,000 distinct CDR3 sequences detected, approximately 25% appear once; the ten largest clones hold around 0.75%. These data were also filed under a second study, of T cells of mothers and their children.

The specimen sequenced was blood. These TCRs come from a girl aged 2 to 10 in good health.

This clonotype was counted a few times. V is TRBV6-5 and J is TRBJ2-5; 8 bases align to TRBD2. The CDR3 covers 14 residues. Germline V gene data show CDR1 as MNHEY and CDR2 as SVGAGI. V shed 8 bases and J 3 bases; nucleotides not matched to a gene: 8. CDR3 sequence: CASQSGGVKETQYF. CDR3 coding DNA: TGTGCCAGCCAGTCGGGGGGGGTGAAAGAGACCCAGTACTTC.

This clonotype was recorded a few times. A junction end diverges from the germline sequence, so it may reflect a read error. V usage is TRBV12-3 or TRBV12-4 and J usage is TRBJ1-4; TRBD1 is a possible D gene (5 bases). The CDR3 spans 15 residues. The CDR3 spells CASSLGEVGSEKLFF. The CDR3 nucleotides read TGTGCCAGCAGCTTAGGGGAGGTGGGGAGTGAAAAACTGTTTTTT.

On this clonotype itself: One end of the junction fails to match germline, which may point to a read error. This chain connects TRBV5-1 to TRBJ1-2; no definite D call. The germline V gene has CDR1 SGHRS and CDR2 YFSETQ. This CDR3 spans 14 amino acids. The CDR3 protein is CASSPQPDNYGCTF. The CDR3 bases are TGCGCCAGCAGCCCCCAGCCCGATAACTATGGCTGCACCTTC.

This clonotype appeared a few times. This chain uses TRBV27 with TRBJ2-3; 7 bases match TRBD2. Trimming cost V 5 bases and J 3 bases; bases outside gene matches: 14. The CDR3 length is 17 residues. Germline V lookup: CDR1 MNHEY, CDR2 SMNVEV (reference sequence). CDR3 coding DNA: TGTGCCAGCAGTCCCCGTAGTGGGAGGGCTTGGACAGATACGCAGTATTTT. Residues: CASSPRSGRAWTDTQYF.

The chain carries TRBV24-1 and TRBJ2-1; 10 bases agree with TRBD1. The CDR3 runs to 17 residues. Germline V gene lookup returns CDR1 KGHDR and CDR2 SFDVKD. The trim removed 5 bases at V and 3 bases at J, leaving 9 bases unmatched. CDR3 residues: CATSARWGDRGYNEQFF. CDR3 nucleotide sequence: TGTGCCACCAGTGCCCGATGGGGGGACAGGGGCTACAATGAGCAGTTCTTC.

V and J are TRBV28 and TRBJ1-5; D unresolved. V was cut by 7 bases and J by 3 bases, with 7 bases left in between. Looked up from germline, CDR1 is MDHEN and CDR2 is SYDVKM. The CDR3 is 12 residues long. The CDR3 nucleotides are TGTGCCAGCACTGTCAACAATCAGCCCCAGCATTTT. Protein sequence: CASTVNNQPQHF.

This chain uses TRBV12-3 or TRBV12-4 with TRBJ2-1; TRBD2 agrees at 9 bases. The length of the CDR3 is 15 residues. J gave up 8 bases and V 3 bases, and 8 bases lay outside the gene matches. The CDR3 DNA reads TGTGCCAGCAGTTTTAGGGCTAGCGGGATTTATGAGCAGTTCTTC. This translates into CASSFRASGIYEQFF.

At least ten counts were recorded for this clonotype. V is TRBV15 and J is TRBJ2-1; tentatively, D is TRBD1 (6 bases). From germline, CDR1 is LNHNV and CDR2 YYDKDF (reference sequence). Trimming pared 4 bases from V and 4 bases from J, leaving 14 bases between. The CDR3 runs to 15 residues. CDR3 sequence (DNA): TGTGCCACCAGCATTGAGGACAGAGGATACAATGAGCAGTTCTTC. It translates to CATSIEDRGYNEQFF.

The chain recombines TRBV2 with TRBJ1-5; tentative D call: TRBD1 (6 bases). Trimming stripped 2 bases from V and 6 bases from J, with 11 bases between. Germline CDR1 and CDR2: SNHLY and FYNNEI. This CDR3 spans 14 amino acids. CDR3 nucleotide sequence: TGTGCCAGCAGTGAATGGGGGCCAGGTCAGCCCCAGCATTTT. Protein: CASSEWGPGQPQHF.

The chain links TRBV6-1 to TRBJ2-5; D is possibly TRBD2 (5 bases). Germline values: CDR1 MNHNS, CDR2 SASEGT. This CDR3 has 12 amino acids. V was clipped by 2 bases and J by 5 bases, with 6 bases between them. The chain's CDR3 is CASSEWEETQYF. CDR3 DNA: TGTGCCAGCAGTGAATGGGAGGAGACCCAGTACTTC.

This clonotype was counted between two and nine times. The rearrangement uses TRBV7-2 and TRBJ2-1; 8 positions agree with TRBD2. The DNA end is a closer match to TRBJ2-7, so the J assignment may be wrong. This CDR3 contains 15 residues. Germline CDR1 and CDR2: SGHTA and FQGNSA. The CDR3 sequence is CASSPSGSTIYEQYF. CDR3 sequence (DNA): TGTGCCAGCAGCCCGAGCGGGAGTACTATCTACGAGCAGTACTTC.

This clonotype was detected a few times. This chain links TRBV7-9 with TRBJ2-7; 7 nucleotides agree with TRBD1. Germline-derived CDR1 and CDR2 are SEHNR and FQNEAQ (reference sequence). This CDR3 spans 16 amino acids. Losses at the gene ends were 5 bases for V and 0 bases for J; bases not matched to a gene: 10. DNA for the CDR3: TGTGCCAGCAGCCCGGAAACAGGGGCCGCCTCCTACGAGCAGTACTTC. Residues: CASSPETGAASYEQYF.

The chain joins TRBV6-2 or TRBV6-3 to TRBJ1-6; 7 bases fit TRBD1. This CDR3 has 12 residues. V shed 3 bases, J shed 11 bases, and the junction held 1 base outside the gene matches. Germline V gives CDR1 MNHEY, CDR2 SVGEGT. CDR3 nucleotide sequence: TGTGCCAGCAGTTATGGGACAGCACCCCTCCACTTT. This encodes CASSYGTAPLHF.

The chain links TRBV28 to TRBJ2-7; possible D gene TRBD1, 7 bases. Germline CDR1 and CDR2: MDHEN and SYDVKM. The CDR3 extends over 14 amino acids. Trimming shortened V by 8 bases and J by 2 bases, and 16 bases separated the two germline ends. The CDR3 bases are TGTGCCAGCGAAGGGGGGACAGCCCCCTACGAGCAGTACTTC. Protein sequence: CASEGGTAPYEQYF.

The chain couples TRBV7-2 to TRBJ2-7; TRBD1 is a possible D gene (6 bases). The germline CDR1 and CDR2 sequences are SGHTA and FQGNSA. This CDR3 has 14 amino acids. The V and J ends lost 2 bases and 6 bases respectively, with 14 bases between them. The chain's CDR3 is CASSLTLQGGEQYV. The CDR3 DNA reads TGTGCCAGCAGCTTAACGCTACAGGGTGGCGAGCAGTACGTC.

This clonotype showed up just a few times. Written as DNA, the CDR3 is TGCAGTGTGAGGAGACCGAACACCGGGGAGCTGTTTTTT. It specifies CSVRRPNTGELFF. The chain has TRBV20-1 and TRBJ2-2; no reliable D call. The CDR3 extends over 13 amino acids. V was pared by 7 bases and J by 0 bases, with 9 bases between. Germline V gene lookup returns CDR1 DFQATT and CDR2 SNEGSKA (reference sequence).

In the case of this clonotype: Relative to the germline gene, one junction end is altered; a read error may explain this. The chain has TRBV7-3 and TRBJ1-5; D is possibly TRBD1 (6 bases). The CDR3 is 15 amino acids. Germline V lookup: CDR1 SGHTA, CDR2 FQGTGA. The CDR3 DNA reads TGTGCCAGCAGCTTAAAGGGCAGGGGAGATCAGCCCCCGCATTTT. Translating it yields CASSLKGRGDQPPHF.

The rearrangement joins TRBV20-1 to TRBJ2-7; D unclear. CDR3 length: 11 amino acids. The germline gives CDR1 DFQATT, CDR2 SNEGSKA (reference sequence). Between the trimmed V and J ends, which lost 3 bases and 2 bases, there was a span of 5 bases. The CDR3 DNA is TGCAGTGCTAGCATTCCCTACGAGCAGTACTTC. It specifies CSASIPYEQYF.

In its sample, this clonotype was seen a few times. This chain connects TRBV27 to TRBJ1-4, with a possible D match to TRBD1 (5 bases). CDR3 length: 13 amino acids. V was shortened by 8 bases and J by 4 bases, with 11 bases between the two germline ends. Germline V gene lookup returns CDR1 MNHEY and CDR2 SMNVEV (reference sequence). CDR3 loop: CASGSQGNEKLFF. The CDR3 bases are TGTGCCAGCGGATCTCAGGGTAATGAAAAACTGTTTTTT.

The chain employs TRBV3-1 and TRBJ2-7; tentative D call: TRBD2 (6 bases). Germline values: CDR1 LGHDT, CDR2 YNNKEL (reference sequence). Trimming shortened V by 6 bases and J by 7 bases, and 19 bases separated the two germline ends. The CDR3 runs 14 residues. The CDR3 spells CASRDGRDSREQYF. The CDR3 bases are TGTGCCAGCAGGGACGGGAGAGATTCTAGAGAGCAGTACTTC.

This clonotype was recorded a few times. The chain couples TRBV20-1 to TRBJ1-1, with D perhaps TRBD1 (5 bases). Germline V gives CDR1 DFQATT, CDR2 SNEGSKA (reference sequence). V was cut by 0 bases and J by 5 bases, with 13 bases left in between. The CDR3 loop spans 14 amino acids. The CDR3 protein is CSARDTQGRTEAFF. The CDR3 DNA reads TGCAGTGCTAGAGATACCCAGGGCAGGACTGAAGCTTTCTTT.

CDR3 in amino acids: CASRTGGASTDTQYF. In DNA form, the CDR3 reads TGTGCCAGCAGGACAGGGGGCGCTAGCACAGATACGCAGTATTTT. J is TRBJ2-3 and V is TRBV6-1, with TRBD1 identical over 10 bases. The trim removed 6 bases at V and 0 bases at J, leaving 3 bases unmatched. In germline, CDR1 is MNHNS, CDR2 SASEGT. The CDR3 runs 15 residues.

V usage is TRBV6-5 and J usage is TRBJ2-5; unclear D gene. The CDR3 sequence is 14 residues long. V lost 0 bases, J lost 5 bases, and 10 bases lay in between. Germline V CDR1 and CDR2: MNHEY, SVGAGI. The CDR3 nucleotides are TGTGCCAGCAGTTACTCGGTACTCTCGGAGACCCAGTACTTC. This encodes CASSYSVLSETQYF.

The chain recombines TRBV20-1 with TRBJ2-5; D not certain. The V and J ends lost 2 bases and 5 bases respectively, with 6 bases between them. The CDR3 is made up of 11 amino acids. Germline V lookup: CDR1 DFQATT, CDR2 SNEGSKA (reference sequence). CDR3 amino acids: CSARPTETQYF. CDR3 bases: TGCAGTGCTAGACCAACGGAGACCCAGTACTTC.

This clonotype was found a few times. The chain is built from TRBV28 and TRBJ2-4; 8 bases are shared with TRBD2. CDR3 length equals 16 residues. V lost 6 bases and J lost 8; bases outside the gene matches: 15. Germline V gene lookup returns CDR1 MDHEN and CDR2 SYDVKM. CDR3 residues: CASRGSGVVDVDIQYF. CDR3 bases: TGTGCCAGCAGGGGTAGCGGGGTGGTCGATGTGGACATTCAGTACTTC.

The rearrangement joins TRBV12-3 or TRBV12-4 to TRBJ1-2; TRBD1 matches at 7 bases. The CDR3 has 13 amino acids. The V segment lost 9 bases and the J segment 6 bases; nucleotides outside the gene matches: 10. The CDR3 DNA reads TGTGCCAGTACCACAGGGGACCCCCATGGCTACACCTTC. Its translation is CASTTGDPHGYTF.

The chain joins TRBV12-3 or TRBV12-4 to TRBJ2-7; 7 positions match TRBD2. With V trimmed by 5 bases and J by 3 bases, 13 bases remained unmatched. This CDR3 region has 16 residues. CDR3 in amino acids: CASSVTSGGFIYEQYF. DNA for the CDR3: TGTGCCAGCAGTGTAACCTCGGGGGGTTTCATCTACGAGCAGTACTTC.

J is TRBJ2-4 and V is TRBV6-2 or TRBV6-3; the match to TRBD1 covers 12 bases. This CDR3 has 14 residues. With 2 bases clipped from V and 12 bases from J, the junction kept 5 bases outside the gene matches. The germline CDR1 and CDR2 sequences are MNHEY and SVGEGT. CDR3: CASSYPGQGADQYF. CDR3 bases: TGTGCCAGCAGTTACCCGGGACAGGGGGCTGATCAGTACTTC.

The V call is TRBV29-1, the J call TRBJ1-2; D ambiguous. Germline V gene sequence: CDR1 SQVTM, CDR2 ANQGSEA. Trimming shortened V by 2 bases and J by 5 bases, and 9 bases separated the two germline ends. The CDR3 sequence is 12 residues long. This CDR3 reads CSVELTDYGYTF. DNA for the CDR3: TGCAGCGTTGAACTAACAGATTATGGCTACACCTTC.